This is a list of T cell receptor beta chains from one sample in a study of cytomegalovirus exposure and HLA in healthy donors. The repertoire was sequenced with immunoSEQ multiplex PCR; TCRdb's copy has only in-frame clones and lacks some. The sample has roughly 190,000 clones, about 83% seen once; the top ten hold roughly 1.5%. Sequencing was carried out using PBMCs. The origin of the receptors is a woman between 18 and 29 years old in good health and CMV-seronegative. Each CDR3 is given with its conserved first and last residue. A D gene is named only where the DNA matches it firmly. Size is omitted from some rows. Given values are once, few, many or a class for expanded clones.

CDR3	DNA	D	V	J	size
CASSETGGVGTQYF	TGTGCCAGCAGCGAAACAGGGGGCGTGGGGACCCAGTACTTC	TRBD1	TRBV2	TRBJ2-5	.
CASSPGQTYYGYTF	TGTGCCAGCAGTCCGGGACAGACGTACTATGGCTACACCTTC	TRBD1	TRBV2	TRBJ1-2	.
CATSRYGAGKNIQYF	TGTGCCACCAGCAGGTACGGTGCGGGCAAAAACATTCAGTACTTC	.	TRBV15	TRBJ2-4	once
CASSSQAGGVGEQYF	TGTGCCAGCAGCTCGCAAGCGGGGGGGGTTGGCGAGCAGTACTTC	TRBD2	TRBV5-4	TRBJ2-7	.
CASSFGDRVVDYGYTF	TGCGCCAGCAGCTTTGGGGACAGGGTAGTGGACTATGGCTACACCTTC	TRBD1	TRBV5-1	TRBJ1-2	.
CASSMRQVGTEAFF	TGTGCCAGTAGTATGAGACAGGTGGGCACTGAAGCTTTCTTT	.	TRBV19	TRBJ1-1	.
CASSLFLGNTEAFF	TGTGCCAGCAGTTTATTCCTCGGGAACACTGAAGCTTTCTTT	.	TRBV28	TRBJ1-1	once
CATSPKGAVNTEAFF	TGTGCCACCAGCCCTAAAGGGGCGGTTAACACTGAAGCTTTCTTT	.	TRBV15	TRBJ1-1	.
CSVEDTGYGYEQYF	TGCAGCGTTGAAGATACAGGGTACGGCTACGAGCAGTACTTC	.	TRBV29-1	TRBJ2-7	.
CASSLRTSGSYNEQFF	TGTGCCAGCAGCCTCAGGACTAGCGGGTCCTACAATGAGCAGTTCTTC	TRBD2	TRBV7-9	TRBJ2-1	.
CAWSAGGADIQYF	TGTGCCTGGAGTGCAGGGGGCGCGGACATTCAGTACTTC	TRBD1	TRBV30	TRBJ2-4	once
CASSLRRGASYNSPLHF	TGTGCCAGCAGTTTACGACGGGGGGCATCCTATAATTCACCCCTCCACTTT	.	TRBV27	TRBJ1-6	once
CASSPRGLSSNQPQHF	TGCGCCAGCAGCCCCCGAGGTCTTTCTAGCAATCAGCCCCAGCATTTT	.	TRBV10-1	TRBJ1-5	.
CASSQERGPYEQYF	TGCGCCAGCAGCCAAGAAAGGGGGCCCTACGAGCAGTACTTC	TRBD1	TRBV4-1	TRBJ2-7	.
CASSLPLGTTYEQYF	TGTGCCAGCAGTTTACCCCTCGGCACTACCTACGAGCAGTACTTC	.	TRBV28	TRBJ2-7	.
CASRTGGAGTGELFF	TGTGCCAGCAGGACGGGGGGCGCGGGCACCGGGGAGCTGTTTTTT	.	TRBV6-4	TRBJ2-2	.
CASSLLAGAADTQYF	TGTGCCAGCTCACTTCTAGCGGGAGCTGCAGATACGCAGTATTTT	TRBD2	TRBV18	TRBJ2-3	once